A selection of T cell receptor beta chains follows, all from one sample in a study of a mutant IDH1 vaccine in newly diagnosed glioma. Repertoires were generated with immunoSEQ multiplex PCR, while TCRdb's copy carries only in-frame clones and drops some. The table lists roughly 99,000 clones, 85% to 90% of them singletons. Specimen: PBMCs, collected from a glioma patient treated with radiotherapy, temozolomide or both. The receptors were gathered from a woman in her forties or fifties with glioma. Each CDR3 is given without its conserved first and last residue.

v_gene,CDR3aa
TRBV18,ASSPPNLAGETQY
TRBV30,AWSPSAGGYGYT
TRBV6-6,ASSTTTGGAEAF
TRBV5-1,ASSVTDTGELF
TRBV30,AWSWGEADTQY
TRBV18,ASTSGTSRQETQY
TRBV6-5,ASTERTASNEKLF
TRBV7-8,ASSAYRALTHTEAF
TRBV7-9,ASSEGAAAAKNIQY
TRBV21-1,ASSSGNRQVNHEQY
TRBV6-5,ASRVTGEQETQY
TRBV2,ASARDSYNEQF
TRBV5-5,ASSLGTGVYEQY
TRBV6-1,ASMVTGGHQPQH
TRBV27,ASSLKGETQY
TRBV27,ASSGRSNTEAF
TRBV2,ASSRTSGTREQY
TRBV7-9,ASGPDGNYGYT
TRBV5-4,ASSLRQTNTGELF
TRBV9,ASSVVGDSGNTIY
TRBV5-1,ASSLAGQGVETQY
TRBV11-3,ASSFDTGELF
TRBV28,ASISRDSGELF
TRBV9,ASSVDQGYAGELF
TRBV4-1,ASSQDEEPDEQY
TRBV2,ASSRQGRRNTGELF
TRBV2,ASSKVGGGYNEQF
TRBV4-1,ASSQSSTGYEYEQY
TRBV6-6,ASSPPNEKLF
TRBV2,ASSEGLAGPTTDTQY
TRBV20-1,SADLIYEQY
TRBV9,ASSLGNTYEQY
TRBV5-1,ASSFKAEQY
TRBV18,ASSPDSYEQY
TRBV7-9,ASSSLKNRDSYEQY